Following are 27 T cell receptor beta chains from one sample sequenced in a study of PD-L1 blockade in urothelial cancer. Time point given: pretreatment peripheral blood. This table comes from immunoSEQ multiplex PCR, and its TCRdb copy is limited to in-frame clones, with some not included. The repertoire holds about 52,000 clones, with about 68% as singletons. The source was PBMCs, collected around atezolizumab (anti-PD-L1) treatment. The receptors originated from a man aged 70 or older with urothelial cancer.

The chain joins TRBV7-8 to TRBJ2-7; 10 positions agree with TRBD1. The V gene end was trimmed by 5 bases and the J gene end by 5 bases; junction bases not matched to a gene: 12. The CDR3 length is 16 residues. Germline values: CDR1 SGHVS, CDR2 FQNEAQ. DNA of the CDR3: TGTGCCAGCAGCCCCTACAGGACAGGGGGATTCGACGAGCAGTACTTC. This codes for CASSPYRTGGFDEQYF.

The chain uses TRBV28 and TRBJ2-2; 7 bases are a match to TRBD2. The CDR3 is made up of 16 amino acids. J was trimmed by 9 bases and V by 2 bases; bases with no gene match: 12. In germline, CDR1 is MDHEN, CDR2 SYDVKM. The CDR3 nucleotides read TGTGCCAGCAGTTTACCTTTGGGAGGGACCCCGTGGGAGCTGTTTTTT. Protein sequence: CASSLPLGGTPWELFF.

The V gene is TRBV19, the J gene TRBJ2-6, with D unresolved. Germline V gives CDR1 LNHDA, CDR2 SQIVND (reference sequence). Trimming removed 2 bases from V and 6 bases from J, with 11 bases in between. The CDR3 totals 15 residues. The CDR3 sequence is CASSITRAQANVLTF. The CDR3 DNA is TGTGCCAGTAGTATAACCCGTGCGCAGGCCAACGTCCTGACTTTC.

CDR3 coding DNA: TGTGCCAGCAGCCCAGACAGGTTCTTCGCTGGAAACACCATATATTTT. Translation gives CASSPDRFFAGNTIYF. The gene calls are TRBV7-8 and TRBJ1-3; maybe TRBD1 (6 bases). Trimming cost V 5 bases and J 2 bases, with 16 bases left between them. The CDR3 consists of 16 residues. Germline lookup yields CDR1 SGHVS and CDR2 FQNEAQ.

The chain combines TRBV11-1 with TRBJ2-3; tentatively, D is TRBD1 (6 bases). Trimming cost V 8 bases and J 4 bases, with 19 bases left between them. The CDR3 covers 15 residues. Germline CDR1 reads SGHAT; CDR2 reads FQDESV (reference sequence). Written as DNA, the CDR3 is TGTGCCAGCGTGGGTTTGAACAGGGAGTCAGATACGCAGTATTTT. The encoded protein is CASVGLNRESDTQYF.

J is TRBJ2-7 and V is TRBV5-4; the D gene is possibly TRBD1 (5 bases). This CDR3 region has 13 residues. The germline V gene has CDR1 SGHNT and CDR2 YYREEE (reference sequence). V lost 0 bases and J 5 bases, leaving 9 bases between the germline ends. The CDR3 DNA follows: TGTGCCAGCAGCTTGGGGATCAGGGACGAGCAGTACTTC. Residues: CASSLGIRDEQYF.

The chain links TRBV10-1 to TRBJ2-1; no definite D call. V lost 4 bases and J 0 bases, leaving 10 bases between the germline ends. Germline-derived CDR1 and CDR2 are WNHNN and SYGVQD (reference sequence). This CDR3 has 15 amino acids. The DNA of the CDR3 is TGCGCCAGCAGTGTTGTCGGTTACTCCTACAATGAGCAGTTCTTC. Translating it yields CASSVVGYSYNEQFF.

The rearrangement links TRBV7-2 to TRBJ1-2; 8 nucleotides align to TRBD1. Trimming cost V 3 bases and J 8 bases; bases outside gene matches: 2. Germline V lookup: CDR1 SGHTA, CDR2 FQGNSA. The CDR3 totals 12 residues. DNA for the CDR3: TGTGCCAGCAGCTTCGACAGGGGCGGCTACACCTTC. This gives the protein CASSFDRGGYTF. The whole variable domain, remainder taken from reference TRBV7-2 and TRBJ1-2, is GAGVSQSPSNKVTEKGKDVELRCDPISGHTALYWYRQSLGQGLEFLIYFQGNSAPDKSGLPSDRFSAERTGGSVSTLTIQRTQQEDSAVYLCASSFDRGGYTFGSGTRLTVV.

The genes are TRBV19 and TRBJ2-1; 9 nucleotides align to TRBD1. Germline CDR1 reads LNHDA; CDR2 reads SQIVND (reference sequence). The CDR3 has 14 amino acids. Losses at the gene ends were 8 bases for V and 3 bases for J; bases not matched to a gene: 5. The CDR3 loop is CASGSGQGYNEQFF. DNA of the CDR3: TGTGCCAGTGGGTCGGGACAGGGCTACAATGAGCAGTTCTTC. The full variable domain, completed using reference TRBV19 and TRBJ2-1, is DGGITQSPKYLFRKEGQNVTLSCEQNLNHDAMYWYRQDPGQGLRLIYYSQIVNDFQKGDIAEGYSVSREKKESFPLTVTSAQKNPTAFYLCASGSGQGYNEQFFGPGTRLTVL.

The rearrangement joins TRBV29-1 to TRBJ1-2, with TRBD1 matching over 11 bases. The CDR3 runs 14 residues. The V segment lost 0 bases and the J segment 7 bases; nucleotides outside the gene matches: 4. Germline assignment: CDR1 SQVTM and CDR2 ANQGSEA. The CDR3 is CSVEDGGQGVGYTF. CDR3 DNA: TGCAGCGTTGAAGATGGGGGACAGGGGGTTGGCTACACCTTC. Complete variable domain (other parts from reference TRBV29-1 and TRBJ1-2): SAVISQKPSRDICQRGTSLTIQCQVDSQVTMMFWYRQQPGQSLTLIATANQGSEATYESGFVIDKFPISRPNLTFSTLTVSNMSPEDSSIYLCSVEDGGQGVGYTFGSGTRLTVV.

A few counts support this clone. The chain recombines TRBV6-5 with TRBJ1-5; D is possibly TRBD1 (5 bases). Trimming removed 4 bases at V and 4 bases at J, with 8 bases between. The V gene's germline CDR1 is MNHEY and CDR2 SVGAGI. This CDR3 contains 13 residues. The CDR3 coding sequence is TGTGCCAGCAGTTCGCAGGGTAATCAGCCCCAGCATTTT. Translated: CASSSQGNQPQHF.

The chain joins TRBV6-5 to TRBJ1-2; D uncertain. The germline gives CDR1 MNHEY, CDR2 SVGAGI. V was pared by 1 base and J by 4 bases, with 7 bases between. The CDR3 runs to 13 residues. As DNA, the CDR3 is TGTGCCAGCAGTTACTTGACGGGCTATGGCTACACCTTC. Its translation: CASSYLTGYGYTF.

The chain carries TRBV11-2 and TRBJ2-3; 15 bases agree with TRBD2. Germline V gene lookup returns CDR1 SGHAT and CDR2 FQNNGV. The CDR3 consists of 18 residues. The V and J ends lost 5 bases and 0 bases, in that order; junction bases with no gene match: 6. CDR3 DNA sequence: TGTGCCAGCAGCCACGGACTAGCGGGGGGGCGGAGCACAGATACGCAGTATTTT. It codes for CASSHGLAGGRSTDTQYF.

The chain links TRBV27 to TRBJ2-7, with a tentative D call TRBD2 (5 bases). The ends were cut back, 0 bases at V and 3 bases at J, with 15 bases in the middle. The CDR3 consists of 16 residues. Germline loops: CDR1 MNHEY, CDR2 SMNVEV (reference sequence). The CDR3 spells CASSLSGVIGNYEQYF. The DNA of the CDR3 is TGTGCCAGCAGTTTATCCGGGGTGATCGGAAACTACGAGCAGTACTTC.

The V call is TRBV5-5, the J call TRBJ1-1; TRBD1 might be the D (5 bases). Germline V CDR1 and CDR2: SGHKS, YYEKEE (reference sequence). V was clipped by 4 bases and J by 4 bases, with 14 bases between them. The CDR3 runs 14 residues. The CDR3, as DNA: TGTGCCAGCAGCACGGTCGGCAGGGCCACTGAAGCTTTCTTT. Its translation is CASSTVGRATEAFF.

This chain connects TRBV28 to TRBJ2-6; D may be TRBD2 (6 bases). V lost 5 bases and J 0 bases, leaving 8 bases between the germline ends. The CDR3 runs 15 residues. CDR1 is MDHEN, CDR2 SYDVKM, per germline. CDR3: CASSAAGSGANVLTF. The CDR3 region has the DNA TGTGCCAGCAGTGCAGCGGGCTCTGGGGCCAACGTCCTGACTTTC.

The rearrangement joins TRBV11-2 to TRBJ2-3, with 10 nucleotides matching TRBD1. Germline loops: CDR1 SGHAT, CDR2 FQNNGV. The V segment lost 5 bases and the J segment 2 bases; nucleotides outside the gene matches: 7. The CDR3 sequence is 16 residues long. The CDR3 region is CASSPRTGGFTDTQYF. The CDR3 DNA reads TGTGCCAGCAGCCCACGGACAGGGGGTTTCACAGATACGCAGTATTTT.

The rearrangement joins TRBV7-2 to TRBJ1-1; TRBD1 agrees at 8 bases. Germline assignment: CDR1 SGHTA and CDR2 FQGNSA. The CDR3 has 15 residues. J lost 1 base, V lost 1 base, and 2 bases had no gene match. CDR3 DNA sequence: TGTGCCAGCAGCTTAGGGGACAGGAGGAACACTGAAGCTTTCTTT. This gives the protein CASSLGDRRNTEAFF.

The CDR3 spells CASSVGSGTGYNSPLHF. CDR3 nucleotide sequence: TGTGCCAGCAGCGTAGGGTCCGGGACAGGGTATAATTCACCCCTCCACTTT. The chain is built from TRBV9 and TRBJ1-6, with 9 bases matching TRBD1. Germline CDR1 reads SGDLS; CDR2 reads YYNGEE. The J segment lost 4 bases and the V segment lost 0 bases, leaving 5 bases of the junction unmatched. The CDR3 consists of 17 residues.

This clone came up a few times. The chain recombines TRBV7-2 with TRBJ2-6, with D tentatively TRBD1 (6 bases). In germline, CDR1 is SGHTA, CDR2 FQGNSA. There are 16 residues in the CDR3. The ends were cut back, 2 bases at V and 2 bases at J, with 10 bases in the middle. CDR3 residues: CASSLSAGAGANVLTF. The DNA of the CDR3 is TGTGCCAGCAGCTTATCCGCAGGGGCTGGGGCCAACGTCCTGACTTTC. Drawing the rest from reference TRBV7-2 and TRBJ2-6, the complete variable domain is GAGVSQSPSNKVTEKGKDVELRCDPISGHTALYWYRQSLGQGLEFLIYFQGNSAPDKSGLPSDRFSAERTGGSVSTLTIQRTQQEDSAVYLCASSLSAGAGANVLTFGAGSRLTVL.

The CDR3 spells CASGLVDRVQETQYF. In DNA, the CDR3 is TGTGCTAGTGGTTTGGTGGACAGGGTTCAAGAGACCCAGTACTTC. The chain links TRBV12-5 to TRBJ2-5; 8 bases map to TRBD1. With V trimmed by 0 bases and J by 2 bases, 2 bases remained unmatched. CDR3 size: 15 residues. CDR1 and CDR2 from the germline V gene are LGHNT and FRNRAP.

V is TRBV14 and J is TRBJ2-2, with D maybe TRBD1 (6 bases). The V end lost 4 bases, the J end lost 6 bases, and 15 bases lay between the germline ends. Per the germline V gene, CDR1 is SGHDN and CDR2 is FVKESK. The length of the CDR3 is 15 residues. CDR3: CASSRRTERAGELFF. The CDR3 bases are TGTGCCAGCAGCCGCCGGACAGAAAGGGCCGGGGAGCTGTTTTTT.

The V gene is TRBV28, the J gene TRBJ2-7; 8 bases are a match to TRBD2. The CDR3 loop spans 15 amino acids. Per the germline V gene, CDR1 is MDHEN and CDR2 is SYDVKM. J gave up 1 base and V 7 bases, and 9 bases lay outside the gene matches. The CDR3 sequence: CASIRGGSESYEQYF. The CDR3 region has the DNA TGTGCCAGCATCCGGGGGGGGTCAGAGTCCTACGAGCAGTACTTC.

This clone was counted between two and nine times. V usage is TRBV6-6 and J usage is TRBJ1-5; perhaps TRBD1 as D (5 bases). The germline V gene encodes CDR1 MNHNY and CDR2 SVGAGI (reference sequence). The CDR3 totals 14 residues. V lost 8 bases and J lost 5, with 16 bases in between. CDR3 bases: TGTGCCAGCGGGGCTGACAAGTTTGATCAGCCCCAGCATTTT. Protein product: CASGADKFDQPQHF.

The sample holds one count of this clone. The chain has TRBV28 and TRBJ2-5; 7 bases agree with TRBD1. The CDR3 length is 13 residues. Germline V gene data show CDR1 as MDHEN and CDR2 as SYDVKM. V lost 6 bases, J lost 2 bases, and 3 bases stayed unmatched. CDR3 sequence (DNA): TGTGCCAGCAGACCAGGGGGTCAAGAGACCCAGTACTTC. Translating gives CASRPGGQETQYF.

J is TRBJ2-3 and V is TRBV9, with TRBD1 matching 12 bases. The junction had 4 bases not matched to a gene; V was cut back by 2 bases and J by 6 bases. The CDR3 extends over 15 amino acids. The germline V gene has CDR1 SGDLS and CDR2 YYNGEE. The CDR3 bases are TGTGCCAGCAGCGTCGGGACAGGGGGCTTTGATACGCAGTATTTT. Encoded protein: CASSVGTGGFDTQYF.

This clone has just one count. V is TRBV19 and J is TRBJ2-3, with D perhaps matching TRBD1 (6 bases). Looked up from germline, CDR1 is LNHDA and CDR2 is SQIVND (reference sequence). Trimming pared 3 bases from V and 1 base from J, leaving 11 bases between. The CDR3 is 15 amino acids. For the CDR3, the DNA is TGTGCCAGTAGTATGTCGGGACACCGCACAGATACGCAGTATTTT. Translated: CASSMSGHRTDTQYF.